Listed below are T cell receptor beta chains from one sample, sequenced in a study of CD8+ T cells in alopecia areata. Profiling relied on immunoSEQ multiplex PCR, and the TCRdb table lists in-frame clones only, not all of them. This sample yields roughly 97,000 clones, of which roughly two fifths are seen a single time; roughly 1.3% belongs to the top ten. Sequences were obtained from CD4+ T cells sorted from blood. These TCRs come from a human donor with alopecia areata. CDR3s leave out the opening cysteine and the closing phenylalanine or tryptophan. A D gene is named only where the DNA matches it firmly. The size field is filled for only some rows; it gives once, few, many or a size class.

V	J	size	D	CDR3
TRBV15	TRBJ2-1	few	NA	ATSRAKTEKQF
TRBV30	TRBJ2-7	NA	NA	AAGRRPYEQY
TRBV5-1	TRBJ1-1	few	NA	ASSVNWRGLDEAF
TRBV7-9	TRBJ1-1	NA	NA	ASSLALGITKRTRTEAF
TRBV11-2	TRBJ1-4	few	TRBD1	ASTRTGGLVTNEKLF
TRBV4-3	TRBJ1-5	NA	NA	ASSQDPGRKDQPQH
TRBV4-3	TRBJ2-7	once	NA	ASSQLGPTVGGEQY
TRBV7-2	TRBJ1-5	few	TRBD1	ASSLGTGISNQPQH
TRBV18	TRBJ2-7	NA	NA	ASSRERYEQY
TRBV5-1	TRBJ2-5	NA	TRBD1	ASSSGQGARETQY
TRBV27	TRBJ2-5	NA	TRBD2	ASSLSPTVGSGIRKTQY
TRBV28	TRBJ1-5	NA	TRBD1	ASSLGQPGQPQH
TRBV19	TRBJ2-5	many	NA	ASSISPFGGQTGTQY
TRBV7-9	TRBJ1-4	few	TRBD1	ASRTDRVDEKLF
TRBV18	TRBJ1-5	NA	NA	ASSPESDQPQH
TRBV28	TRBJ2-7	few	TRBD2	ASSQGLVYEQY
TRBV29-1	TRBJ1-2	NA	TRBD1	SVQRTGRFLGYT
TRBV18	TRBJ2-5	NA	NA	ASSAQETQY
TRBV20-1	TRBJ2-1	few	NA	SARDRREQF
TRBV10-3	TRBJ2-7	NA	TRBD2	AISEGLAGSHSYEQY
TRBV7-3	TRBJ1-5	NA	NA	ASSLKGDQPQH
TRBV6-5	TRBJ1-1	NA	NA	ASRPDGTEAF
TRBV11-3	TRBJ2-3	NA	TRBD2	ASSTTSGSDTQY
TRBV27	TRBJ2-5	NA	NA	ASSLLAAKETQY
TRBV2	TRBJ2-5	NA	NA	ASKPTEHQETQY
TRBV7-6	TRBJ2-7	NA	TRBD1	ASRTGQGAFYEQY
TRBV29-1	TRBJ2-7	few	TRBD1	SAQSPGQGFVGEQY
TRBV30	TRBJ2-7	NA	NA	AWSVLRPRGWEQY
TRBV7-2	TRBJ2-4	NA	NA	ASKPQGAKNIQY
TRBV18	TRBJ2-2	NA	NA	ASSRTEIAGELF
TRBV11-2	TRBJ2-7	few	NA	ASSLEDSNFHEQY
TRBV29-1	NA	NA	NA	RHSSYEQY
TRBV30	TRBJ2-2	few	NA	AWSLWDTGELF
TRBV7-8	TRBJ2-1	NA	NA	ASSPTNEQF
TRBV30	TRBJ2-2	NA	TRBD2	AWRLAGTGELF
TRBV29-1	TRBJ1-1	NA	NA	SVGMRLTNTEAF
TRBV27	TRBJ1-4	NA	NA	ASSLVGREKLF
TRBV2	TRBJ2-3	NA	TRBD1	ASSRRQGGTDTQY
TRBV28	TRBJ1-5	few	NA	ASSLRGSWYSNQPQH
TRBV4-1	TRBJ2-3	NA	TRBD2	ASSQVGGRAWDTQY
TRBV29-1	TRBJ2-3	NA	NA	SVDLDRASTDTQY
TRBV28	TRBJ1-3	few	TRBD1	ASGTGAGNTIY
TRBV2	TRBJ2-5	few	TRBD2	ASSVLAGGETQY
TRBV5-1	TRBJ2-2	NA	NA	ASSLRWESTNTGELF
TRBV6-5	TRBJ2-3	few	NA	ASSYSRGPDTQY
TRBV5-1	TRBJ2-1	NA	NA	ASSLLDNRGNEQF
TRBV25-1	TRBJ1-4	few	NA	ASSEPTDNEKLF
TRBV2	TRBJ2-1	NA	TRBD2	ASTLQGGGYNEQF
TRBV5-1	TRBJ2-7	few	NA	ASSLVFGRYEQY
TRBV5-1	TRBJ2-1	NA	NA	ASSLGLDNSPPNEQF
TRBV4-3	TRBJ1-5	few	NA	ASSQDSGQPQH
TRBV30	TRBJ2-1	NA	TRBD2	AWSGSSGRLNEQF
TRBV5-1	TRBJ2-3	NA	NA	ASKNRGTDTQY
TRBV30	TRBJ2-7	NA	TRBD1	ACQPGQLYEQY
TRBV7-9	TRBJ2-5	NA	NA	ASTLGQQPRETQY
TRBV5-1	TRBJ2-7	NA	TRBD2	ASSPGLANYEQY
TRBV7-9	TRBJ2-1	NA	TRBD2	ASSLGDPAGRPRYNEQF
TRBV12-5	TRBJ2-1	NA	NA	ASGLLGTPYNEQF
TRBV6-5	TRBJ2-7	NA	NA	ASSSRYSPYEQY
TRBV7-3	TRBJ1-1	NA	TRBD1	ASSLRQGELMNTEAF